This T cell receptor (beta chain) was sequenced during a study of vaccination effects on CD4 cells after COVID-19. Sequencing was performed with immunoSEQ multiplex PCR; in TCRdb, only in-frame clones are kept and a portion is missing. The repertoire has tens of thousands of clones, about four fifths of them found once; the top ten carry less than 3%. Sequencing followed a ViraFEST assay step that expanded antigen-specific CD4+ T cells with viral peptide pools. Isolation of CD4+ T cells took place after more than 9 days of culture. None of these healthy vaccinees had been infected with SARS-CoV-2 before vaccination. With V trimmed by 2 bases and J by 7 bases, 4 bases remained unmatched. The CDR3 length is 13 residues. CDR1 is LGHNT, CDR2 FRNRAP, per germline. Concerning this clone itself: No antigen is known for it.

The specimen was CD4+ T cells from PBMCs cultured with HCoV-229E spike peptides, collected before COVID-19 vaccination. The chain carries TRBV12-5 and TRBJ1-1, with 7 bases aligning to TRBD1. The clonotype originates from a human donor who received a COVID-19 vaccine. CDR3 DNA sequence: TGTGCTAGTGGTTTGAGGGGGCTAGGTGAAGCTTTCTTT. Amino acids: CASGLRGLGEAFF.